The entry that follows covers one T cell receptor beta chain sequence. Its target is not known. These data belong to a study of blood T cells in healthy people across ages. A second about 7 to 12 cycle PCR used barcoded and J-beta primers. TCRdb called the 5' RACE reads again in MiXCR, with one record for every CDR3 protein. Of roughly 1 million distinct CDR3 sequences listed, around 27% are singletons. This CDR3 is built from 15 residues. V lost 4 bases to trimming and J lost 0 bases; unmatched junction nucleotides: 5. Germline V gene data show CDR1 as SGHVS and CDR2 as FNYEAQ. Overall study results and limits: The diversity estimates, figures obtained from one million T cells, were considered underestimates.

The same sample was also studied in work on T cells of mothers and their children. Turning to that study: No persistent microchimeric T cell clones were detected.

The receptor comes from a girl aged 2-10 years in good health. The chain joins TRBV7-6 to TRBJ1-1; 7 bases map to TRBD1. The material sequenced was blood. In DNA form, the CDR3 reads TGTGCCAGCAGCTCCCGACAGGGTATGAACACTGAAGCTTTCTTT. Translated: CASSSRQGMNTEAFF.